The source of this TCR beta chain is a study of tumor and adjacent non-tumor tissue in lung cancer. Study in general: There were around 11 adenocarcinoma, a couple of squamous cell carcinoma and 1 small cell lung cancer cases. Study outcomes and limitations: Shorter survival was associated with higher TCR diversity in tumors. Tumor tissue had significantly higher TCR diversity than normal lung.

This clonotype was counted between two and nine times. Its specificity is unknown. Three rounds of nested PCR, following a modified ARM-PCR protocol, produced the TCRbeta library. A single record per CDR3 protein comes from TCRdb applying MiXCR to the multiplex PCR reads. The profile shows around 70,000 distinct CDR3 sequences, just under 60% of them singletons. No cell sorting was done before RNA was extracted from the tissue. Chemotherapy-naive patients with new lung cancer underwent thoracic surgery in China, August–late 2014. CDR3 length: 13 amino acids. This sequence joins TRBV21-1 and TRBJ2-1; the table's D call of TRBD2 was not tested on the DNA. TRBV21-1 is marked as a pseudogene. Sequenced: lung tumor tissue. This sequence originates from a man aged 50-60 years with non-small cell lung cancer. This CDR3 reads CASVSGTYNGQFF. The DNA of the CDR3 is TGCGCCAGCGTTAGCGGGACTTACAATGGGCAGTTCTTC.